The 29 T cell receptor beta chains listed next were all sequenced from one sample in a study of T cell responses to AZD1222 COVID-19 vaccine (dated by TCRdb to 2020 to 2023). Library generation was performed with the immunoSEQ multiplex PCR assay. Not all clones reach the TCRdb copy of this immuneACCESS table, which keeps in-frame sequences only. Checked studies attribute under half of the gap to unresolved V genes and leave the rest unexplained. Across this sample there are more than 95,000 clones, with around nine tenths seen only once. The ten biggest clones cover approximately 27% of the sample. The intended sense of this specimen's time point label: baseline before first vaccination. The specimen was peripheral blood, collected on day 0 of AZD1222 vaccination. These receptors were collected from an adult in good health.

This chain connects TRBV2 to TRBJ1-3; unclear D gene. CDR1 and CDR2 from the germline V gene are SNHLY and FYNNEI. V was shortened by 2 bases and J by 0 bases, with 11 bases between the two germline ends. This CDR3 contains 16 residues. The CDR3 DNA reads as TGTGCCAGCAGTGAATCGGTCCTTTACTCTGGAAACACCATATATTTT. It codes for CASSESVLYSGNTIYF.

The chain carries TRBV5-1 and TRBJ2-3; D gene uncertain. Germline CDR1 reads SGHRS; CDR2 reads YFSETQ. Trimming took 2 bases from V and 6 from J, leaving 10 bases between them. The CDR3 sequence is 13 residues long. This chain's CDR3 is CASSLAWRDTQYF. Here the CDR3 DNA reads TGCGCCAGCAGCTTAGCCTGGCGGGATACGCAGTATTTT. The full variable domain, completed using reference TRBV5-1 and TRBJ2-3, is KAGVTQTPRYLIKTRGQQVTLSCSPISGHRSVSWYQQTPGQGLQFLFEYFSETQRNKGNFPGRFSGRQFSNSRSEMNVSTLELGDSALYLCASSLAWRDTQYFGPGTRLTVL.

The CDR3 sequence is CASLDGTGSLVGTQYF. DNA of the CDR3: TGTGCCAGCCTAGACGGGACAGGGTCCTTAGTGGGGACCCAGTACTTC. The J gene is TRBJ2-5, the V gene TRBV3-1 (or the pseudogene TRBV3-2); 9 bases fit TRBD1. With 8 bases clipped from V and 7 bases from J, the junction kept 17 bases outside the gene matches. Germline V gene sequence: CDR1 LGHDT, CDR2 YNNKEL (reference sequence). This CDR3 has 16 amino acids.

The rearrangement links TRBV5-1 to TRBJ2-1; 8 bases line up with TRBD1. The J segment lost 0 bases and the V segment lost 5 bases, leaving 7 bases of the junction unmatched. Germline CDR1 reads SGHRS; CDR2 reads YFSETQ. The CDR3 extends over 16 amino acids. The CDR3 coding sequence is TGCGCCAGCAGACAGACCCAGGGGGCCTCCTACAATGAGCAGTTCTTC. Translation gives CASRQTQGASYNEQFF. Supplemented by reference TRBV5-1 and TRBJ2-1, the full variable domain reads KAGVTQTPRYLIKTRGQQVTLSCSPISGHRSVSWYQQTPGQGLQFLFEYFSETQRNKGNFPGRFSGRQFSNSRSEMNVSTLELGDSALYLCASRQTQGASYNEQFFGPGTRLTVL.

The V gene is TRBV2, the J gene TRBJ1-2; TRBD1 agrees at 12 bases. V trimming: 5 bases; J trimming: 3 bases; junction bases outside the gene matches: 10. CDR1 is SNHLY, CDR2 FYNNEI, per germline. The CDR3 contains 17 residues. The CDR3 DNA sequence: TGTGCCAGCAGTCCATCAGGGACAGGGGGCATGTACTATGGCTACACCTTC. This gives the protein CASSPSGTGGMYYGYTF.

This clone appeared once. This chain links TRBV3-1 (or the pseudogene TRBV3-2) with TRBJ1-5; D gene uncertain. V lost 4 bases and J 4 bases, leaving 8 bases between the germline ends. In germline, CDR1 is LGHDT, CDR2 YNNKEL (reference sequence). The CDR3 is 13 amino acids. The CDR3: CASSLGVNQPQHF. The DNA of the CDR3 is TGTGCCAGCAGCCTTGGGGTTAATCAGCCCCAGCATTTT.

V and J are TRBV3-1 (or the pseudogene TRBV3-2) and TRBJ2-4; 8 bases are shared with TRBD1. This CDR3 is 15 amino acids long. Per germline, CDR1 LGHDT and CDR2 YNNKEL (reference sequence). V was pared by 6 bases and J by 3 bases, with 7 bases of the junction left unmatched. The chain's CDR3 is CASSLRGPGKNIQYF. The CDR3 nucleotides read TGTGCCAGCAGTCTCAGGGGGCCGGGCAAAAACATTCAGTACTTC.

This rearrangement joins TRBV3-1 (or the pseudogene TRBV3-2) to TRBJ2-2, with TRBD2 matching over 7 bases. Germline V gene sequence: CDR1 LGHDT, CDR2 YNNKEL (reference sequence). The CDR3 totals 15 residues. Losses at the gene ends were 5 bases for V and 0 bases for J; bases not matched to a gene: 3. This chain's CDR3 is CASSSGLANTGELFF. Here the CDR3 DNA reads TGTGCCAGCAGCTCCGGACTAGCGAACACCGGGGAGCTGTTTTTT.

The V and J genes are TRBV6-5 and TRBJ1-3, with D possibly TRBD1 on 6 matching bases. This CDR3 is 15 amino acids long. V shed 7 bases and J shed 4 bases, with 17 bases lying between them. Germline V gene data show CDR1 as MNHEY and CDR2 as SVGAGI. The CDR3 region has the DNA TGTGCCAGCACTCCCTCGGGGGCGCGGGGAAACACCATATATTTT. Protein: CASTPSGARGNTIYF.

V usage is TRBV19 and J usage is TRBJ1-1; 7 bases are a match to TRBD1. V trimming: 4 bases; J trimming: 4 bases; junction bases outside the gene matches: 3. Germline V gene data show CDR1 as LNHDA and CDR2 as SQIVND (reference sequence). CDR3 size: 13 residues. The CDR3 coding sequence is TGTGCCAGTAGTACCTCAGGGGGCACTGAAGCTTTCTTT. Its protein product is CASSTSGGTEAFF.

The chain carries TRBV15 and TRBJ1-1; 8 bases align to TRBD1. CDR3 size: 14 residues. With 3 bases clipped from V and 4 bases from J, the junction kept 4 bases outside the gene matches. Germline loops: CDR1 LNHNV, CDR2 YYDKDF (reference sequence). CDR3 DNA: TGTGCCACCAGCAGCCAACAGGGGGGCACTGAAGCTTTCTTT. This sequence encodes CATSSQQGGTEAFF.

The chain couples TRBV18 to TRBJ1-3, with D unresolved. The CDR3 sequence is 15 residues long. Looked up from germline, CDR1 is KGHSH and CDR2 is LQKENI. The V gene lost 0 bases and the J gene lost 2 bases, with 8 bases spanning the gap. The CDR3 spells CASSPPEDPGNTIYF. In nucleotides, the CDR3 is TGTGCCAGCTCACCACCGGAGGACCCTGGAAACACCATATATTTT.

The chain is built from TRBV5-1 and TRBJ2-7; a weak D match, TRBD1 (6 bases). CDR1 is SGHRS, CDR2 YFSETQ, per germline. The CDR3 totals 14 residues. The ends were cut back, 0 bases at V and 2 bases at J, with 9 bases in the middle. CDR3 DNA sequence: TGCGCCAGCAGCTTGGGGACAGAGCCCTACGAGCAGTACTTC. This encodes CASSLGTEPYEQYF.

The chain links TRBV4-2 to TRBJ1-5; D is perhaps TRBD1 (6 bases). The germline gives CDR1 LGHNA, CDR2 YNFKEQ. This CDR3 spans 15 amino acids. V was clipped by 0 bases and J by 2 bases, with 8 bases between them. CDR3 amino acids: CASSQENRGNQPQHF. The CDR3 DNA reads as TGTGCCAGCAGCCAAGAAAACAGGGGCAATCAGCCCCAGCATTTT.

This clone was counted a single time. The chain recombines TRBV3-1 (or the pseudogene TRBV3-2) with TRBJ1-5; D is ambiguous. This CDR3 spans 13 amino acids. Germline V gene data show CDR1 as LGHDT and CDR2 as YNNKEL (reference sequence). V dropped 0 bases and J dropped 5 bases, with 5 bases sitting between them. CDR3 sequence (DNA): TGTGCCAGCAGCCAAGATTTGGATCAGCCCCAGCATTTT. This codes for CASSQDLDQPQHF.

The chain carries TRBV19 and TRBJ2-5, with 10 bases that match TRBD1. Trimming took 4 bases from V and 5 from J; bases not matched to a gene: 4. CDR3 size: 14 residues. Germline CDR1 is LNHDA and CDR2 is SQIVND (reference sequence). The CDR3 DNA follows: TGTGCCAGTAGTAGAGGACAGGGGGTGGAGACCCAGTACTTC. Translating gives CASSRGQGVETQYF.

In DNA form, the CDR3 reads TGTGCCAGCAGAAAGGGGGCTCTTAACTATGGCTACACCTTC. Its translation is CASRKGALNYGYTF. The V and J genes are TRBV6-5 and TRBJ1-2; 7 bases fit TRBD1. V lost 6 bases, J lost 1 base, and 5 bases stayed unmatched. The CDR3 has 14 amino acids. Germline V gene lookup returns CDR1 MNHEY and CDR2 SVGAGI.

This clone was seen a handful of times. The rearrangement links TRBV2 to TRBJ2-1; 7 bases align to TRBD1. The CDR3 totals 13 residues. V trimming: 4 bases; J trimming: 10 bases; junction bases outside the gene matches: 7. Germline V gives CDR1 SNHLY, CDR2 FYNNEI. CDR3 nucleotide sequence: TGTGCCAGCAGTGGACAGGGAGAATTAGAGCAGTTCTTC. Translating it yields CASSGQGELEQFF.

V usage is TRBV18 and J usage is TRBJ1-4, with TRBD1 as a possible D gene (6 bases). Germline V gene data show CDR1 as KGHSH and CDR2 as LQKENI. V was pared by 2 bases and J by 0 bases, with 13 bases between. The CDR3 loop spans 17 amino acids. This CDR3 reads CASSPTGISPTNEKLFF. In DNA, the CDR3 is TGTGCCAGCTCACCAACAGGGATTTCCCCAACTAATGAAAAACTGTTTTTT.

This chain links TRBV3-1 (or the pseudogene TRBV3-2) with TRBJ2-7; D not certain. The V gene's germline CDR1 is LGHDT and CDR2 YNNKEL (reference sequence). With 1 base removed from V and 6 bases from J, the gap between germline ends came to 13 bases. CDR3 length: 14 amino acids. The CDR3 region is CASSQGHRRSEQYF. The CDR3 DNA reads as TGTGCCAGCAGCCAAGGACATCGACGGAGCGAGCAGTACTTC.

The chain combines TRBV18 with TRBJ1-2; D perhaps matches TRBD1 (6 bases). This CDR3 region has 14 residues. Germline V gene lookup returns CDR1 KGHSH and CDR2 LQKENI. Deletions cut 6 bases from V and 4 bases from J, with 15 bases between. The CDR3 DNA sequence: TGTGCCAGCTCCCCTGGGACAACCGGCTATGGCTACACCTTC. Translating gives CASSPGTTGYGYTF.

V usage is TRBV27 and J usage is TRBJ1-6, with 8 bases that match TRBD1. There are 14 residues in the CDR3. The germline V gene has CDR1 MNHEY and CDR2 SMNVEV (reference sequence). The V segment lost 4 bases and the J segment 8 bases; nucleotides outside the gene matches: 4. In nucleotides, the CDR3 is TGTGCCAGCAGTTGGGACAGGATCTATTCACCCCTCCACTTT. Translation gives CASSWDRIYSPLHF.

This sequence joins TRBV3-1 (or the pseudogene TRBV3-2) and TRBJ1-1; 8 bases agree with TRBD1. CDR3 length: 16 residues. J lost 6 bases, V lost 1 base, and 10 bases had no gene match. Per germline, CDR1 LGHDT and CDR2 YNNKEL (reference sequence). The CDR3 spells CASSQGVGQGRAEAFF. The CDR3 DNA reads as TGTGCCAGCAGCCAAGGAGTCGGACAGGGTCGGGCTGAAGCTTTCTTT.

This rearrangement joins TRBV7-9 to TRBJ2-7, with 7 bases that match TRBD1. V was clipped by 1 base and J by 5 bases; unmatched bases: 5. The CDR3 contains 14 residues. In germline, CDR1 is SEHNR, CDR2 FQNEAQ (reference sequence). The CDR3, as DNA: TGTGCCAGCAGCTTAGTGACAGGGACGGACGAGCAGTACTTC. Translation: CASSLVTGTDEQYF.

The chain recombines TRBV27 with TRBJ2-2; 8 positions agree with TRBD1. This CDR3 comprises 17 residues. CDR1 and CDR2 from the germline V gene are MNHEY and SMNVEV (reference sequence). J was trimmed by 0 bases and V by 3 bases; bases with no gene match: 6. This CDR3 is CASSFWGTGANTGELFF. The CDR3 DNA is TGTGCCAGCAGTTTTTGGGGGACAGGCGCGAACACCGGGGAGCTGTTTTTT.

V gene TRBV6-5 combines with J gene TRBJ1-1; D perhaps matches TRBD1 (6 bases). The length of the CDR3 is 14 residues. Germline lookup yields CDR1 MNHEY and CDR2 SVGAGI. V was cut by 6 bases and J by 4 bases, with 15 bases left in between. The chain's CDR3 is CASRSETGGTEAFF. The CDR3 nucleotides read TGTGCCAGCAGATCTGAGACAGGAGGCACTGAAGCTTTCTTT.

The rearrangement joins TRBV7-9 to TRBJ1-4, with TRBD1 identical over 11 bases. The CDR3 length is 17 residues. Germline values: CDR1 SEHNR, CDR2 FQNEAQ (reference sequence). With 4 bases clipped from V and 1 base from J, the junction kept 5 bases outside the gene matches. Here the CDR3 reads CASSSTGTGGTNEKLFF. In DNA, the CDR3 is TGTGCCAGCAGCTCAACCGGGACAGGGGGAACTAATGAAAAACTGTTTTTT. The full variable domain, completed using reference TRBV7-9 and TRBJ1-4, is DTGVSQNPRHKITKRGQNVTFRCDPISEHNRLYWYRQTLGQGPEFLTYFQNEAQLEKSRLLSDRFSAERPKGSFSTLEIQRTEQGDSAMYLCASSSTGTGGTNEKLFFGSGTQLSVL.

The chain has TRBV24-1 and TRBJ2-1, with D perhaps TRBD1 (6 bases). The CDR3 is 14 residues long. CDR1 is KGHDR, CDR2 SFDVKD, per germline. V was pared by 2 bases and J by 9 bases, with 13 bases between. CDR3: CATSDSVRGGEQFF. The CDR3 nucleotides read TGTGCCACCAGTGATTCAGTCAGGGGTGGTGAGCAGTTCTTC.

This clone was counted only a few times. This chain connects TRBV12-5 to TRBJ1-2, with D possibly TRBD1 on 6 matching bases. From germline, CDR1 is LGHNT and CDR2 FRNRAP. This CDR3 has 16 amino acids. V was pared by 5 bases and J by 2 bases, with 18 bases between. The CDR3 sequence is CASGGSPGQTNYGYTF. The CDR3 coding sequence is TGTGCTAGTGGTGGGTCTCCGGGACAAACAAACTATGGCTACACCTTC.